Listed below are T cell receptor beta chains from one sample, sequenced in a study of T cells in Graves' hyperthyroidism and ophthalmopathy. TCRdb redid the calling of the multiplex PCR reads with MiXCR, one entry per CDR3 protein. The sample lists about 600,000 distinct CDR3 sequences, about a sixth occurring once. Specimen: blood. These receptors all stem from a woman in her forties with Graves' ophthalmopathy. CDR3s include the opening cysteine and the closing phenylalanine or tryptophan. The D gene is left open where the match is weak. The size field is filled for only some rows; it gives once, few, many or a size class.

CDR3 | DNA | V | D | size | J
CASNRGQGTDTQYF | TGTGCCAGCAACCGCGGACAGGGCACAGATACGCAGTATTTT | TRBV3-1 | TRBD1 | . | TRBJ2-3
CATSDLEETQYF | TGTGCCACCAGTGATTTGGAGGAGACCCAGTACTTC | TRBV24-1 | . | . | TRBJ2-5
CASSLELAGADTQYF | TGCGCCAGCAGCTTGGAACTAGCGGGGGCAGATACGCAGTATTTT | TRBV5-1 | TRBD2 | . | TRBJ2-3
CASSEVLAGGPIDTQYF | TGTGCCAGCAGTGAAGTTTTAGCGGGAGGGCCGATAGATACGCAGTATTTT | TRBV6-1 | TRBD2 | . | TRBJ2-3
CASMEGYEQYF | TGTGCCAGCATGGAGGGGTACGAGCAGTACTTC | TRBV2 | . | many | TRBJ2-7
CASSSDGGPYEQYF | TGCGCCAGCAGCTCTGACGGGGGGCCCTACGAGCAGTACTTC | TRBV5-1 | . | many | TRBJ2-7
CATRRGTSEGETQYF | TGTGCCACCAGGCGGGGGACTAGCGAAGGGGAGACCCAGTACTTC | TRBV27 | TRBD2 | few | TRBJ2-5
CASGKQGAEAFF | TGTGCCAGCGGAAAACAGGGGGCTGAAGCTTTCTTT | TRBV28 | TRBD1 | many | TRBJ1-1
CASSLIIGLPPLDEQFF | TGTGCCAGCAGCTTAATTATCGGGCTCCCTCCACTGGATGAGCAGTTCTTC | TRBV7-9 | . | many | TRBJ2-1
CASRLAFSSYEQYF | TGTGCCAGCCGCCTAGCGTTCAGCTCCTACGAGCAGTACTTC | TRBV11-2 | . | few | TRBJ2-7
CSVEVTGNTEAFF | TGCAGCGTTGAAGTGACAGGGAACACTGAAGCTTTCTTT | TRBV29-1 | . | few | TRBJ1-1
CASSEIAGSYEQYF | TGTGCCAGCAGTGAGATAGCGGGTTCTTACGAGCAGTACTTC | TRBV25-1 | TRBD2 | few | TRBJ2-7
CASSSLAGADTQYF | TGTGCCAGCAGCTCGCTAGCGGGGGCAGATACGCAGTATTTT | TRBV7-8 | TRBD2 | many | TRBJ2-3
CASSLDPGGLNEQFF | TGTGCCAGCAGCTTAGATCCGGGGGGCCTCAATGAGCAGTTCTTC | TRBV11-2 | . | many | TRBJ2-1